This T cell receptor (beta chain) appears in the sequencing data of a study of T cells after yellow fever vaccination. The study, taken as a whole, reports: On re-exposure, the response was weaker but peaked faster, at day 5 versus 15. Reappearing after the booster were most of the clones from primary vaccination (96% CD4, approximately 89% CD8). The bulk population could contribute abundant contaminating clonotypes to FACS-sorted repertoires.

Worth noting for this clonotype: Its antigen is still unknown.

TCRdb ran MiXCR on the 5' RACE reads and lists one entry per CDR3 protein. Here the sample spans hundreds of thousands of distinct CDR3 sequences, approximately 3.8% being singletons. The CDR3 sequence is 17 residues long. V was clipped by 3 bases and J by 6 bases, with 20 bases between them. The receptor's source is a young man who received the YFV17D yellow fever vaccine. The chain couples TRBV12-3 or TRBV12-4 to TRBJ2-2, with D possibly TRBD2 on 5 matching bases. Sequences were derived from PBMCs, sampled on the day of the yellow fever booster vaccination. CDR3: CASSFNGGVMVPGELFF. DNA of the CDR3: TGTGCCAGCAGTTTTAACGGAGGAGTGATGGTCCCCGGGGAGCTGTTTTTT.